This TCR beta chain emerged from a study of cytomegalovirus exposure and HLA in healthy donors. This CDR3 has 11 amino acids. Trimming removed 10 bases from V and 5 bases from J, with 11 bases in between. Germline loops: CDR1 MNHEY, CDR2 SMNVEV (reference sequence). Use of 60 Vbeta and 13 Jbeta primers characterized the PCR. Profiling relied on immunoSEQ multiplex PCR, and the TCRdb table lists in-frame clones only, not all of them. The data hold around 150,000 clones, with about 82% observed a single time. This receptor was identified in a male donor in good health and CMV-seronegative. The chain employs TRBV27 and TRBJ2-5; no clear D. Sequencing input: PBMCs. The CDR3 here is CATVFGETQYF. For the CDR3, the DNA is TGTGCCACAGTTTTCGGGGAGACCCAGTACTTC.